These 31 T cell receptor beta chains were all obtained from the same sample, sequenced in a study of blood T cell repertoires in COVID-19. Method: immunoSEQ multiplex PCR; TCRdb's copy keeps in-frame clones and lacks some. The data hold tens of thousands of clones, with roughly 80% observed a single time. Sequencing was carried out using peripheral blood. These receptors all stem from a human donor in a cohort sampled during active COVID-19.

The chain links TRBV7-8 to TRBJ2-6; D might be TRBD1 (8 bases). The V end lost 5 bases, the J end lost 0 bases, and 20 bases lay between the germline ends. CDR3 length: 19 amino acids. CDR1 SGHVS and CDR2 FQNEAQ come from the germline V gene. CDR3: CASSPWGGQASSGANVLTF. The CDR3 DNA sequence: TGTGCCAGCAGCCCATGGGGGGGACAGGCCAGCTCTGGGGCCAACGTCCTGACTTTC.

This CDR3 is CASSLAGGPDTQYF. CDR3 nucleotide sequence: TGCGCCAGCAGTTTGGCGGGGGGGCCCGATACGCAGTATTTT. The chain is built from TRBV10-2 and TRBJ2-3; TRBD2 agrees at 9 bases. Per germline, CDR1 WSHSY and CDR2 SAAADI. V dropped 5 bases and J dropped 6; count of bases not matched to a gene: 6. The CDR3 has 14 residues.

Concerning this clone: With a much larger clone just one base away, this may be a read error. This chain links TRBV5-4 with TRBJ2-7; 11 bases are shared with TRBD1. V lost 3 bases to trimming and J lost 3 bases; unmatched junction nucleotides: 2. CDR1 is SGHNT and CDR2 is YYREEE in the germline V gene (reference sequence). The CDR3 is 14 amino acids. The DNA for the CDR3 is TGTGCCAGCAGCTGGGGGACAGGGGGCTACGAGCAGTACTTC. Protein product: CASSWGTGGYEQYF.

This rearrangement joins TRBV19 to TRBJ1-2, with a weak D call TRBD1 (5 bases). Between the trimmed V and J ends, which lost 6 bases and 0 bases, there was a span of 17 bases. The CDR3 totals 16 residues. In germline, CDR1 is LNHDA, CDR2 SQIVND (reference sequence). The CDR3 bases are TGTGCCAGTAGGACCAGGGCCGGGGGTACTAACTATGGCTACACCTTC. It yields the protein CASRTRAGGTNYGYTF.

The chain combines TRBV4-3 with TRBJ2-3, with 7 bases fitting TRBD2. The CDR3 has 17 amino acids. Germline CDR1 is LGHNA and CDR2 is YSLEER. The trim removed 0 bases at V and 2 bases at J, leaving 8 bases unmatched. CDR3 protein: CASSQDPQRGYTDTQYF. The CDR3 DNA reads TGCGCCAGCAGCCAAGATCCTCAGCGGGGTTACACAGATACGCAGTATTTT.

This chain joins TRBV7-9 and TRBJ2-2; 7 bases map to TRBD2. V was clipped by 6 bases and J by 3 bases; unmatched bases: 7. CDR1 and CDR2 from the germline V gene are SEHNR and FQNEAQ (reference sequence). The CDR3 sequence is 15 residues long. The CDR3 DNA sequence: TGTGCCAGCAGTCCGGGGGACTACGACACCGGGGAGCTGTTTTTT. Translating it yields CASSPGDYDTGELFF.

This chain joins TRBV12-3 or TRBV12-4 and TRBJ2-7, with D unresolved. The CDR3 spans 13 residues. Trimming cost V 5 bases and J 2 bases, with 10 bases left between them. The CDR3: CASSPGSAYEQYF. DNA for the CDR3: TGTGCCAGCAGTCCCGGGTCGGCCTACGAGCAGTACTTC.

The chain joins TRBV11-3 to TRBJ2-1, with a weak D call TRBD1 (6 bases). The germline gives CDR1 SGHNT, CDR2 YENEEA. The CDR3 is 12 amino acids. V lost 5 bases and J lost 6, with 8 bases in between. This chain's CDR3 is CASSLTGNEQFF. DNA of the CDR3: TGTGCCAGCAGCCTGACAGGCAATGAGCAGTTCTTC.

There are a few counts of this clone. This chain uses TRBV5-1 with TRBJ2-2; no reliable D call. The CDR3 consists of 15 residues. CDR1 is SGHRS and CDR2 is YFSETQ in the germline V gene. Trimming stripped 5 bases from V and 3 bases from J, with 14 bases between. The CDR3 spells CASSTGPSDTGELFF. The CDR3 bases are TGCGCCAGCAGTACGGGTCCTTCGGACACCGGGGAGCTGTTTTTT.

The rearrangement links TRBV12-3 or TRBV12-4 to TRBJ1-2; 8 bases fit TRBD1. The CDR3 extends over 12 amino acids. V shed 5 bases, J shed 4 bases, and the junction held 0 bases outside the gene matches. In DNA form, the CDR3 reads TGTGCCAGCAGTGACAGGGGCTATGGCTACACCTTC. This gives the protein CASSDRGYGYTF.

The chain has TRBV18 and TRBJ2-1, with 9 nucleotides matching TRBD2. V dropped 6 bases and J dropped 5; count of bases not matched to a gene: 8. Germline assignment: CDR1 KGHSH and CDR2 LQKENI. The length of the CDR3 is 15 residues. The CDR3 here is CASSQAGGLDNEQFF. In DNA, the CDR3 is TGTGCCAGCTCCCAAGCGGGGGGTCTAGACAATGAGCAGTTCTTC.

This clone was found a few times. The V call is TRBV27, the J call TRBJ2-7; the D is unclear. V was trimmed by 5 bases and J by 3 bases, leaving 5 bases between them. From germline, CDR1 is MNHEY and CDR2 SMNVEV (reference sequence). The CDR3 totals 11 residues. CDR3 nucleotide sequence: TGTGCCAGCAGTCTTAACTACGAGCAGTACTTC. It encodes CASSLNYEQYF.

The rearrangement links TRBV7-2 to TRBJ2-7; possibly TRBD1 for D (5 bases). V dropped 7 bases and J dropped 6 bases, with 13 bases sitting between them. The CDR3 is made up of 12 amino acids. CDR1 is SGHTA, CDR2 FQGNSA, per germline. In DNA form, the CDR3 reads TGTGCCAGCACCTCAGGGCTCGGCGAGCAGTACTTC. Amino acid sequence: CASTSGLGEQYF.

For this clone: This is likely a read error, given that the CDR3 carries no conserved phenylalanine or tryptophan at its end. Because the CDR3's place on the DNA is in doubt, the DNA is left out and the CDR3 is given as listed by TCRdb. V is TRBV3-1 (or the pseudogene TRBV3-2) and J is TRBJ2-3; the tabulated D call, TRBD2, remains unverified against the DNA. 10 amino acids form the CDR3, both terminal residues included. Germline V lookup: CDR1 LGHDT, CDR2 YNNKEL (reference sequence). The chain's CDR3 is CASSQEGGGG.

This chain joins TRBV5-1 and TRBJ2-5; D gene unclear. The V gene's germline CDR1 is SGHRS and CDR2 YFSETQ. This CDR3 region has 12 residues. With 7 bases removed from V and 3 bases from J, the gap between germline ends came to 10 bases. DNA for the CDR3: TGCGCCAGCGGGCGACGAAAAGAGACCCAGTACTTC. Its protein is CASGRRKETQYF.

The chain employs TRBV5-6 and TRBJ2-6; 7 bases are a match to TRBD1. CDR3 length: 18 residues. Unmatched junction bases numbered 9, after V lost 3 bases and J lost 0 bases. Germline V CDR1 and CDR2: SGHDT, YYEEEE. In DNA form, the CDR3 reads TGTGCCAGCAGCTGGGGGACAGTTCAGACCTCTGGGGCCAACGTCCTGACTTTC. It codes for CASSWGTVQTSGANVLTF.

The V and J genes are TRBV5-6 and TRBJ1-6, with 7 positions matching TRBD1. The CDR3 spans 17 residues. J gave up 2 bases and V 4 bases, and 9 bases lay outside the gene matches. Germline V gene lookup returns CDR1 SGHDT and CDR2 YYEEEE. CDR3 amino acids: CASSPTGTVAYNSPLHF. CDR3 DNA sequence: TGTGCCAGCAGCCCGACAGGGACGGTCGCCTATAATTCACCCCTCCACTTT.

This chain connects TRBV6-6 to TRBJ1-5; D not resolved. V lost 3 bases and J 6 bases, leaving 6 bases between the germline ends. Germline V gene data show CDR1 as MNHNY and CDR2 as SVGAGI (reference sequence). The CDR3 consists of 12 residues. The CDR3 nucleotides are TGTGCCAGCAGTTATTACGGTCAGCCCCAGCATTTT. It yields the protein CASSYYGQPQHF.

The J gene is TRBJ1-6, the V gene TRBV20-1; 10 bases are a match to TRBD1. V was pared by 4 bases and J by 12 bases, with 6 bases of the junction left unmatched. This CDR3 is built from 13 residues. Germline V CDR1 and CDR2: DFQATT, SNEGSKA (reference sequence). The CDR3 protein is CSATETGGRPLHF. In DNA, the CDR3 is TGCAGTGCTACTGAGACAGGGGGCCGACCCCTCCACTTT.

The DNA for the CDR3 is TGTGCCAGCAGCTTATTCCGGGACACTGGTTATCAGCCCCAGCATTTT. The encoded protein is CASSLFRDTGYQPQHF. This chain connects TRBV7-8 to TRBJ1-5; D is possibly TRBD1 (6 bases). The V end was cut by 2 bases, the J end by 5 bases, with 16 bases between. This CDR3 is built from 16 residues. CDR1 is SGHVS and CDR2 is FQNEAQ in the germline V gene.

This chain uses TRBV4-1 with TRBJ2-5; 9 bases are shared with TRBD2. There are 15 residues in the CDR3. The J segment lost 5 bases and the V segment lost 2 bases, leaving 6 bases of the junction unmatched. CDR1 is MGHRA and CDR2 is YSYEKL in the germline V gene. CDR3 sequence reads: CASSQRRGGPETQYF. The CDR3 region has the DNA TGCGCCAGCAGCCAACGGCGGGGGGGCCCGGAGACCCAGTACTTC.

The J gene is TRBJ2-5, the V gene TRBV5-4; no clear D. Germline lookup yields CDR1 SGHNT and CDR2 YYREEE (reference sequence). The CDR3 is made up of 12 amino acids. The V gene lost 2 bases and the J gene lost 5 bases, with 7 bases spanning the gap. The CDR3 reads CASSLDTETQYF. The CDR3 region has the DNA TGTGCCAGCAGCTTAGACACGGAGACCCAGTACTTC.

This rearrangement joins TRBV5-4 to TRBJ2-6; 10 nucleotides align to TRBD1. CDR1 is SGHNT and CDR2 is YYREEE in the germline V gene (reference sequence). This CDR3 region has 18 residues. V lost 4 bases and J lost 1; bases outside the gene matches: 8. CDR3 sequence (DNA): TGTGCCAGCAGCCCGGGAGGGACAGGGGTTTCTGGGGCCAACGTCCTGACTTTC. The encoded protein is CASSPGGTGVSGANVLTF.

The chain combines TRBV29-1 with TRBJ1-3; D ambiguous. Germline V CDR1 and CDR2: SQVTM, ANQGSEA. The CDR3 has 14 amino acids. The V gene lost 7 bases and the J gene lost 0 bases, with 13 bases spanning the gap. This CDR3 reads CSAAVGVSGNTIYF. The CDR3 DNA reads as TGCAGCGCTGCGGTCGGAGTCTCTGGAAACACCATATATTTT.

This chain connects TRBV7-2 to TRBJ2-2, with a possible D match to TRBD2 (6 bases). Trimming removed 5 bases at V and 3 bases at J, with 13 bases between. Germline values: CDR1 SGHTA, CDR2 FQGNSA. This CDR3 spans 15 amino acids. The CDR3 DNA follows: TGTGCCAGCAGCACCAGCGTAGCGGACACCGGGGAGCTGTTTTTT. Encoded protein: CASSTSVADTGELFF.

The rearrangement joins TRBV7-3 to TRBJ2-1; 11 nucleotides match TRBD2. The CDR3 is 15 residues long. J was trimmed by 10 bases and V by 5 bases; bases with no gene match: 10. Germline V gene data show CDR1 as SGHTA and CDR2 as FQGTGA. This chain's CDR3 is CASSVTSGGKGEQFF. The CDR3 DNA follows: TGTGCCAGCAGCGTTACTAGCGGGGGCAAAGGGGAGCAGTTCTTC.

This chain's CDR3 is CASTSSGGSRDTGELFF. CDR3 DNA sequence: TGTGCCAGCACGTCTAGCGGGGGTTCGCGGGACACCGGGGAGCTGTTTTTT. The chain uses TRBV4-2 and TRBJ2-2; 10 bases map to TRBD2. The CDR3 is 17 amino acids. The germline gives CDR1 LGHNA, CDR2 YNFKEQ. Trimming at V came to 7 bases and at J to 3 bases, leaving 11 bases not matched to a gene.

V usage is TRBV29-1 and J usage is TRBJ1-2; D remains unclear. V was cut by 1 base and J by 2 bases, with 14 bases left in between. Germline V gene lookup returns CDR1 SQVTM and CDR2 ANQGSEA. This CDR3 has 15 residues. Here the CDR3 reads CSVEGTMNTNYGYTF. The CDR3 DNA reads TGCAGCGTTGAAGGAACCATGAACACAAACTATGGCTACACCTTC.

In DNA, the CDR3 is TGTGCCTGTACCGGGACAGGGGGTAGCAATGAGCAGTTCTTC. Translation: CACTGTGGSNEQFF. The rearrangement joins TRBV10-3 to TRBJ2-1; 11 bases fit TRBD1. J lost 6 bases, V lost 11 bases, and 9 bases had no gene match. The CDR3 runs 14 residues. CDR1 and CDR2 (germline): ENHRY, SYGVKD.

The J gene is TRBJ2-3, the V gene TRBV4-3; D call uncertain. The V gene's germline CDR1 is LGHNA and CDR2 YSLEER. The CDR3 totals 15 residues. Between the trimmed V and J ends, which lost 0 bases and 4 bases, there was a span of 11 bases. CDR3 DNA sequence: TGCGCCAGCAGCCAAGACCCCCACGCGCCAGATACGCAGTATTTT. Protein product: CASSQDPHAPDTQYF.

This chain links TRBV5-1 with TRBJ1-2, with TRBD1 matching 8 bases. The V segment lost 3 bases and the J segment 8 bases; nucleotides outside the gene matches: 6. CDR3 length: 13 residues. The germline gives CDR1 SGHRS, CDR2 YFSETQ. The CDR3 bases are TGCGCCAGCAGCTCTACAGGGGGGGTCGGCTACACCTTC. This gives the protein CASSSTGGVGYTF.